This T cell receptor beta chain was sequenced for a study of liver allograft versus peripheral blood T cells. Across the study: Recipients' peripheral blood T cell receptor repertoires were compared with those in transplanted livers.

In the case of this clonotype: Its antigen is as yet unknown. This likely comes from a read error, as the CDR3 has no conserved phenylalanine or tryptophan at its end.

General study points: Reports indicated that T cell receptor repertoires inside liver allografts differed from those in peripheral blood.

V was trimmed by 8 bases and J by 5 bases, leaving 12 bases between them. The germline V gene encodes CDR1 MDHEN and CDR2 SYDVKM. There are 13 residues in the CDR3. MiXCR was run by TCRdb on the reads, yielding one entry per CDR3 protein. In the table there are approximately 15,000 distinct CDR3 sequences, 22% of which are singletons. The receptor was isolated from a human patient who had a liver transplant. Some T cells may be transferred from the graft donor. This chain joins TRBV28 and TRBJ1-4; a possible D gene is TRBD1 (6 bases). CDR3 DNA: TGTGCCAGCGAGGACAGCCGCAATGAAAAACTGTTTCTT. Protein product: CASEDSRNEKLFL.